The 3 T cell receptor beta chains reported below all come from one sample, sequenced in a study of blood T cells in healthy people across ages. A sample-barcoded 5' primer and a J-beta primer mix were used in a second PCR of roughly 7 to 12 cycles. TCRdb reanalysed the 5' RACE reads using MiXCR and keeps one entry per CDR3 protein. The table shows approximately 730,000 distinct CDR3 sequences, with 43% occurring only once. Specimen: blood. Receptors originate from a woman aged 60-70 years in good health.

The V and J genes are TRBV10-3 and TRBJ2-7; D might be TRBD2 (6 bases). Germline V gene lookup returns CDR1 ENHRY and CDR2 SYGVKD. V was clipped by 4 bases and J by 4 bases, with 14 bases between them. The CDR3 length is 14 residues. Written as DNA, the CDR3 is TGTGCCATCAGTGGGGGGGACGTAGGTTACGAGCAGTACTTC. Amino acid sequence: CAISGGDVGYEQYF.

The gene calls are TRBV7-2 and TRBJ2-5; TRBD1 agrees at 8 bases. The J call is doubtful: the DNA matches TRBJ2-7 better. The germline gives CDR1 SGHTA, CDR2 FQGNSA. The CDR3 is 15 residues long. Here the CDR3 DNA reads TGTGCCAGCAGCTCCCCTGACAGGGGAGGTGGCGAGCAGTACTTC. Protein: CASSSPDRGGGEQYF.

The CDR3 spells CASTDSGPSPSEQYF. The CDR3 DNA reads as TGCGCCAGCACCGATTCGGGCCCCAGCCCCTCCGAGCAGTACTTC. The genes are TRBV5-1 and TRBJ2-5, with D unclear. TRBJ2-7 matches the DNA end more closely, so the J call is doubtful. This CDR3 contains 15 residues. Germline values: CDR1 SGHRS, CDR2 YFSETQ.